One and the same sample provided the 6 T cell receptor beta chains below, sequenced in a study of T cell responses to AZD1222 COVID-19 vaccine. Produced via immunoSEQ multiplex PCR; TCRdb's table is partial and in-frame only. The profile shows over 150,000 clones, about nine tenths of them singletons. Sequencing was performed on peripheral blood, taken on day 0 of AZD1222 vaccination. The receptor source for this set is an adult in good health.

This clone was counted a single time. This chain joins TRBV9 and TRBJ1-1; perhaps TRBD1 as D (5 bases). This CDR3 is 16 amino acids long. Germline V gene sequence: CDR1 SGDLS, CDR2 YYNGEE. Trimming removed 4 bases at V and 6 bases at J, with 22 bases between. The CDR3 reads CASSHGPWGGNAEAFF. For the CDR3, the DNA is TGTGCCAGCAGCCATGGGCCCTGGGGGGGGAATGCTGAAGCTTTCTTT.

The V call is TRBV25-1, the J call TRBJ1-4, with TRBD1 matching over 7 bases. CDR3 length: 15 residues. The germline CDR1 and CDR2 sequences are MGHDK and SYGVNS. V shed 1 base and J 8 bases; nucleotides not matched to a gene: 7. CDR3: CASSEWRGQEEKLFF. The CDR3, as DNA: TGTGCCAGCAGTGAATGGAGGGGGCAAGAAGAAAAACTGTTTTTT.

The chain has TRBV7-2 and TRBJ2-1, with a tentative D call TRBD1 (6 bases). Germline V lookup: CDR1 SGHTA, CDR2 FQGNSA. The CDR3 sequence is 15 residues long. Deletions cut 1 base from V and 6 bases from J, with 13 bases between. Here the CDR3 DNA reads TGTGCCAGCAGCTTAGGGATAGGGGGTGGCAATGAGCAGTTCTTC. This gives the protein CASSLGIGGGNEQFF.

The gene calls are TRBV15 and TRBJ1-4; D is uncertain. Deletions cut 5 bases from V and 0 bases from J, with 10 bases between. CDR3 length: 15 residues. Germline CDR1 reads LNHNV; CDR2 reads YYDKDF (reference sequence). The CDR3 is CATSATLSTNEKLFF. CDR3 nucleotide sequence: TGTGCCACCAGCGCAACCCTTTCAACTAATGAAAAACTGTTTTTT.

The chain employs TRBV19 and TRBJ1-2; possibly TRBD1 for D (6 bases). Germline V lookup: CDR1 LNHDA, CDR2 SQIVND (reference sequence). With 4 bases removed from V and 8 bases from J, the gap between germline ends came to 20 bases. CDR3 length equals 15 residues. The DNA for the CDR3 is TGTGCCAGTAGTAGGGAGGACAGCCTTTCTAAAGGCTACACCTTC. Encoded protein: CASSREDSLSKGYTF.

The chain carries TRBV6-4 and TRBJ2-1; TRBD2 agrees at 15 bases. Germline CDR1 and CDR2: MRHNA and SNTAGT. The CDR3 length is 17 residues. Unmatched junction bases numbered 4, after V lost 4 bases and J lost 3 bases. Here the CDR3 reads CASSVLGLAGGYNEQFF. The CDR3 DNA follows: TGTGCCAGCAGTGTCCTGGGACTAGCGGGGGGCTACAATGAGCAGTTCTTC.